The entry that follows covers one TCR beta chain sequence. Its target is not known. These data are taken from a study of blood T cells in healthy people across ages. In the study overall: Roughly one uniquely barcoded beta molecule per two T cells was captured.

The CDR3 covers 12 residues. Germline assignment: CDR1 GTSNPN and CDR2 SVGIG (reference sequence). The V and J ends lost 5 bases and 7 bases respectively, with 14 bases between them. Study findings and constraints: One million T cells yielded diversity estimates that were considered underestimates. Older age went with lower TCR beta diversity per million T cells, in a roughly linear way.

Together with a sample-barcoded 5' primer, a J-beta primer mix was included in a second PCR lasting about 7 to 12 cycles. Samples each returned at least 2.5 million CDR3-containing paired-end reads. TCRdb analysed the 5' RACE reads with MiXCR anew, one entry per CDR3 protein. The sample lists about 1.1 million distinct CDR3 sequences, approximately 38% occurring once. Sequences were obtained from blood. The V and J genes are TRBV30 and TRBJ1-1; D not certain. The receptor was isolated from a young man in good health. The CDR3 spells CAWGEIEGEAFF. For the CDR3, the DNA is TGTGCCTGGGGCGAGATTGAGGGTGAAGCTTTCTTT.